The 2 T cell receptor beta chains below come from one sample, sequenced in a study of cytomegalovirus exposure and HLA in healthy donors. A multiplex PCR was run with 60 Vbeta primers and 13 Jbeta primers. Libraries were prepared by immunoSEQ multiplex PCR; TCRdb keeps only in-frame clonotypes and omits some of them. This repertoire shows about 110,000 clones, 55% to 70% found once; its top ten account for about 2.2%. Sequencing was carried out using PBMCs. The receptors were sampled from a woman in her 30s in good health and CMV-seronegative.

The table lists this clone with a count of one. The chain uses TRBV5-4 and TRBJ2-1; 7 bases are shared with TRBD2. Germline V gene lookup returns CDR1 SGHNT and CDR2 YYREEE (reference sequence). There are 14 residues in the CDR3. The junction had 12 bases not matched to a gene; V was cut back by 1 base and J by 14 bases. This chain's CDR3 is CASSLSGEGRTEFF. The CDR3 nucleotides are TGTGCCAGCAGCTTGTCGGGGGAGGGTCGTACGGAGTTCTTC.

The V and J genes are TRBV19 and TRBJ1-1, with D tentatively TRBD1 (5 bases). Germline assignment: CDR1 LNHDA and CDR2 SQIVND (reference sequence). This CDR3 region has 13 residues. Trimming took 6 bases from V and 6 from J, leaving 14 bases between them. The CDR3 coding sequence is TGTGCCAGTAGCCTGGAGGGAGGGGCTGAAGCTTTCTTT. Translating it yields CASSLEGGAEAFF.